The 21 T cell receptor gamma chains below all came from one sample that was sequenced in a study of Vδ1+ human thymocytes. For these receptors, no antigen is known. Sequences come from RNA converted to cDNA by reverse transcription. The CDR3 regions were amplified by multiplex PCR from V-gene primers to a constant-region primer. TCRdb called clones from the multiplex PCR reads again using CATT. The sample carries about 27,000 gamma-chain clones, around 20% recorded once. General study results and limits: Thymic TRG and TRD repertoires appeared highly polyclonal.

The material sequenced was Vdelta1+ gamma-delta thymocytes from the thymus. Specified subset: FACS-sorted CD3+ TCRalphabeta- TCRVdelta1+ TCRVdelta2- thymocytes. The receptors stem from a boy less than two years old who had congenital heart surgery.

The chain couples TRGV2 to TRGJ1 or TRGJ2. The germline V gene encodes CDR1 EGSNGY and CDR2 YDSYNSKV. V lost 3 bases and J lost 3; bases outside the gene matches: 11. CDR3 length: 15 residues. The CDR3 DNA follows: TGTGCCACCTGGGACCTTAGGCGGGGTTATTATAAGAAACTCTTT. Protein: CATWDLRRGYYKKLF.

The V gene is TRGV9, the J gene TRGJ1 or TRGJ2. The germline V gene has CDR1 GITISATS and CDR2 ISYDGTV (reference sequence). V was clipped by 12 bases and J by 6 bases; unmatched bases: 11. The CDR3 loop spans 11 amino acids. The CDR3 is CAPNCGYKKLF. The CDR3 bases are TGTGCCCCGAACTGTGGTTATAAGAAACTCTTT.

As regards this clone: The identical CDR3 is also encoded by other nucleotide sequences in the sample. The chain is built from TRGV3 and TRGJP2. CDR3 length: 14 amino acids. Germline V gives CDR1 VTNTFY, CDR2 YDVSTARD (reference sequence). The ends lost 0 bases at V and 3 bases at J; junction bases unmatched: 1. CDR3 sequence: CATWDRRSDWIKTF. CDR3 bases: TGTGCCACCTGGGACAGGCGTAGTGATTGGATCAAGACGTTT.

Comment on this clone: The sample holds other DNA sequences that translate to the same CDR3. The rearrangement links TRGV9 to TRGJ1 or TRGJ2. V gave up 3 bases and J gave up 13 bases; unmatched junction bases: 3. The germline CDR1 and CDR2 sequences are GITISATS and ISYDGTV (reference sequence). The CDR3 totals 9 residues. CDR3 protein: CALWEPKLF. CDR3 bases: TGTGCCTTGTGGGAGCCTAAACTCTTT.

The chain carries TRGV5 and TRGJ1 or TRGJ2. Germline trimming cut 3 bases from V and 9 bases from J; bases unmatched to any gene: 5. The CDR3 loop spans 11 amino acids. Germline loops: CDR1 VINAFY, CDR2 YDVSNSKD. For the CDR3, the DNA is TGTGCCACCTGGGACCGGGTTAAGAAACTCTTT. Translation gives CATWDRVKKLF.

The chain carries TRGV4 and TRGJP2. Germline CDR1 and CDR2: EGSTGY and YDSYTSSV. The CDR3 has 12 residues. The trim removed 0 bases at V and 10 bases at J, leaving 2 bases unmatched. CDR3 in DNA: TGTGCCACCTGGGATGGGCTTTGGATCAAGACGTTT. Its protein is CATWDGLWIKTF.

The rearrangement uses TRGV4 and TRGJ1 or TRGJ2. This CDR3 spans 13 amino acids. CDR1 is EGSTGY and CDR2 is YDSYTSSV in the germline V gene. V trimming: 4 bases; J trimming: 10 bases; junction bases outside the gene matches: 13. In DNA, the CDR3 is TGTGCCACCTGGGAATTCCCAATAGGGAAGAAACTCTTT. This encodes CATWEFPIGKKLF.

The J gene is TRGJ1 or TRGJ2, the V gene TRGV9. The CDR3 totals 11 residues. Germline trimming cut 5 bases from V and 6 bases from J; bases unmatched to any gene: 4. CDR1 GITISATS and CDR2 ISYDGTV come from the germline V gene (reference sequence). The CDR3 DNA reads as TGTGCCTTGTGGGTGGCTTATAAGAAACTCTTT. Translated, it gives CALWVAYKKLF.

In the case of this clone: The same CDR3 can be traced to other DNA sequences in this sample. The J gene is TRGJ1 or TRGJ2, the V gene TRGV4. V shed 0 bases, J shed 2 bases, and the junction held 4 bases outside the gene matches. This CDR3 has 14 amino acids. Germline CDR1 and CDR2: EGSTGY and YDSYTSSV. The CDR3 DNA reads TGTGCCACCTGGGATGGGATGGATTATTATAAGAAACTCTTT. This gives the protein CATWDGMDYYKKLF.

Concerning this clone: The same CDR3 can be traced to other DNA sequences in this sample. The chain recombines TRGV4 with TRGJ1 or TRGJ2. CDR1 and CDR2 (germline): EGSTGY, YDSYTSSV. Unmatched junction bases numbered 4, after V lost 0 bases and J lost 11 bases. The CDR3 spans 11 residues. CDR3 bases: TGTGCCACCTGGGATGGGCCGCAGAAACTCTTT. Protein product: CATWDGPQKLF.

The J gene is TRGJP1, the V gene TRGV4. V dropped 2 bases and J dropped 4; count of bases not matched to a gene: 4. The CDR3 spans 14 residues. Germline V gene lookup returns CDR1 EGSTGY and CDR2 YDSYTSSV. CDR3: CATWDEGTGWFKIF. As DNA, the CDR3 is TGTGCCACCTGGGATGAGGGCACTGGTTGGTTCAAGATATTT.

Regarding this clone: This CDR3 is also generated by other DNA sequences in the sample. V and J are TRGV9 and TRGJ1 or TRGJ2. V lost 0 bases to trimming and J lost 5 bases; unmatched junction nucleotides: 4. Per the germline V gene, CDR1 is GITISATS and CDR2 is ISYDGTV (reference sequence). This CDR3 is built from 13 residues. CDR3 loop: CALWEVCDYKKLF. CDR3 coding DNA: TGTGCCTTGTGGGAGGTGTGCGATTATAAGAAACTCTTT.

V gene TRGV9 combines with J gene TRGJ1 or TRGJ2. The CDR3 extends over 15 amino acids. Losses at the gene ends were 0 bases for V and 3 bases for J; bases not matched to a gene: 8. CDR1 is GITISATS and CDR2 is ISYDGTV in the germline V gene (reference sequence). This CDR3 is CALWEVLGVYYKKLF. CDR3 coding DNA: TGTGCCTTGTGGGAGGTGCTCGGTGTTTATTATAAGAAACTCTTT.

This rearrangement joins TRGV9 to TRGJ1 or TRGJ2. The germline gives CDR1 GITISATS, CDR2 ISYDGTV (reference sequence). This CDR3 is built from 14 residues. Trimming cost V 2 bases and J 2 bases; bases outside gene matches: 6. CDR3 DNA: TGTGCCTTGTGGGAGGAATCCCATTATTATAAGAAACTCTTT. Residues: CALWEESHYYKKLF.

This clone was counted only a few times. The chain carries TRGV3 and TRGJP1. The germline V gene encodes CDR1 VTNTFY and CDR2 YDVSTARD (reference sequence). The CDR3 runs to 14 residues. J lost 0 bases, V lost 6 bases, and 4 bases had no gene match. CDR3 sequence (DNA): TGTGCCACCTGGCTCAATACCACTGGTTGGTTCAAGATATTT. Protein: CATWLNTTGWFKIF.

This clone turned up a few times. Sequence at one end of the junction differs from germline and may be a read error. The sample has other DNA sequences that encode this CDR3 too. The gene calls are TRGV9 and TRGJ1 or TRGJ2. The CDR3 has 13 amino acids. Germline CDR1 reads GITISATS; CDR2 reads ISYDGTV (reference sequence). The CDR3: CALWEGIYYKKLF. The DNA for the CDR3 is TGTGCTTTGTGGGAGGGGATTTATTATAAGAAACTCTTT.

A few counts support this clone. The genes are TRGV2 and TRGJ1 or TRGJ2. Per the germline V gene, CDR1 is EGSNGY and CDR2 is YDSYNSKV. This CDR3 contains 12 residues. With V trimmed by 0 bases and J by 10 bases, 6 bases remained unmatched. Here the CDR3 reads CATWDGSGKKLF. The CDR3 DNA sequence: TGTGCCACCTGGGACGGGTCGGGGAAGAAACTCTTT.

This clone was seen only a few times. V gene TRGV2 combines with J gene TRGJ1 or TRGJ2. The CDR3 covers 13 residues. CDR1 and CDR2 from the germline V gene are EGSNGY and YDSYNSKV. The V segment lost 3 bases and the J segment 4 bases; nucleotides outside the gene matches: 6. The CDR3, as DNA: TGTGCCACCTGGGACAAAGCATATTATAAGAAACTCTTT. Translating it yields CATWDKAYYKKLF.

In regard to this clone: Just one base apart from a much larger clone, this may be a read error. Additional DNA sequences in this sample encode the identical CDR3. V and J are TRGV5 and TRGJ1 or TRGJ2. CDR1 and CDR2 (germline): VINAFY, YDVSNSKD. J lost 6 bases, V lost 0 bases, and 5 bases had no gene match. The CDR3 has 13 amino acids. CDR3 sequence (DNA): TGTGCCACCTGGGACAGGCCCTCTTATAAGAAACTCTTT. It yields the protein CATWDRPSYKKLF.

J is TRGJP and V is TRGV2. This CDR3 is built from 15 residues. The germline V gene encodes CDR1 EGSNGY and CDR2 YDSYNSKV. The trim removed 4 bases at V and 11 bases at J, leaving 8 bases unmatched. The chain's CDR3 is CATWEVAVGKKIKVF. The CDR3 region has the DNA TGTGCCACCTGGGAGGTAGCAGTGGGCAAAAAAATCAAGGTATTT.

Details on this clone: The sample holds other DNA sequences that translate to the same CDR3. The chain recombines TRGV3 with TRGJ1 or TRGJ2. Germline V gene lookup returns CDR1 VTNTFY and CDR2 YDVSTARD (reference sequence). This CDR3 is built from 14 residues. After removal of 1 base from V and 5 bases from J, the junction contained 8 bases not matched to a gene. DNA of the CDR3: TGTGCCACCTGGGACAGTCCGGGGGATTATAAGAAACTCTTT. Translation: CATWDSPGDYKKLF.